This T cell receptor beta chain comes out of a study of a mutant IDH1 vaccine in newly diagnosed glioma. The repertoire was sequenced with immunoSEQ multiplex PCR; TCRdb's copy has only in-frame clones and lacks some. The sample has tens of thousands of clones; less than 65% are singletons. Of note for this clone: Its target is not known.

This CDR3 spans 15 amino acids. Trimming took 6 bases from V and 4 from J, leaving 19 bases between them. CDR1 SGHRS and CDR2 YFSETQ come from the germline V gene. Time point given: week 47, end of study. Each dose of the vaccine consisted of 300 ug of mutant IDH1 20-mer peptide, with topical imiquimod. This chain uses TRBV5-1 with TRBJ1-1; D gene ambiguous. Sequencing was performed on peripheral blood mononuclear cells (PBMCs), taken from a glioma patient whose treatment included an IDH1 peptide vaccine. This sequence originates from a middle-aged man with glioma. Some clones in this sample may be carry-over from other donors' samples. The CDR3 region has the DNA TGCGCCAGCACAAACTCCGAAACCAGAGGCACTGAAGCTTTCTTT. It is translated as CASTNSETRGTEAFF.